Presented here are 14 T cell receptor beta chains from one specimen sequenced in a study of radiation and T cells in renal cell carcinoma. As to time point: baseline pretreatment blood. The treatment here: 15 Gy SBRT to primary tumor, nephrectomy 4 weeks later. TCRdb's copy holds only in-frame clones and misses some; the assay was immunoSEQ multiplex PCR. The sample has about 49,000 clones, roughly four fifths seen once; the top ten hold about 33%. The material was blood, obtained from a patient whose treatment included radiotherapy and nephrectomy. Every receptor here comes from a woman aged 65 to 85 with renal cell carcinoma.

This clone was recorded only once. The rearrangement joins TRBV4-1 to TRBJ2-2, with unresolved D. The CDR3 spans 15 residues. Trimming took 2 bases from V and 7 from J, leaving 14 bases between them. Germline V gene data show CDR1 as MGHRA and CDR2 as YSYEKL. CDR3 sequence reads: CASSQPLGLGGELFF. In nucleotides, the CDR3 is TGCGCCAGCAGCCAACCCCTAGGGTTAGGCGGGGAGCTGTTTTTT.

The table lists this clone with a count of one. The V gene is TRBV7-9, the J gene TRBJ2-5; 9 nucleotides agree with TRBD2. CDR1 and CDR2 from the germline V gene are SEHNR and FQNEAQ (reference sequence). Trimming cost V 5 bases and J 5 bases; bases outside gene matches: 12. The CDR3 totals 16 residues. CDR3 in amino acids: CASSPSLSGGRETQYF. The CDR3 region has the DNA TGTGCCAGCAGCCCCTCGCTCAGCGGGGGGCGGGAGACCCAGTACTTC. Variable domain in full (rest from reference TRBV7-9 and TRBJ2-5): DTGVSQNPRHKITKRGQNVTFRCDPISEHNRLYWYRQTLGQGPEFLTYFQNEAQLEKSRLLSDRFSAERPKGSFSTLEIQRTEQGDSAMYLCASSPSLSGGRETQYFGPGTRLLVL.

CDR3 coding DNA: TGTGCCAGTAGTCCCGGGGGAGGGCCGAACACTGAAGCTTTCTTT. It codes for CASSPGGGPNTEAFF. The rearrangement links TRBV19 to TRBJ1-1, with a possible D match to TRBD1 (5 bases). Germline V gene data show CDR1 as LNHDA and CDR2 as SQIVND (reference sequence). V was trimmed by 5 bases and J by 1 base, leaving 14 bases between them. CDR3 size: 15 residues.

The chain employs TRBV5-1 and TRBJ2-2, with TRBD2 matching over 8 bases. This CDR3 is built from 18 residues. The junction had 10 bases not matched to a gene; V was cut back by 2 bases and J by 1 base. Germline V lookup: CDR1 SGHRS, CDR2 YFSETQ. The CDR3 loop is CASSFFLSTSGNTGELFF. The DNA for the CDR3 is TGCGCCAGCAGCTTTTTCCTCTCCACTAGCGGGAACACCGGGGAGCTGTTTTTT.

The chain carries TRBV28 and TRBJ2-5; TRBD1 matches 10 bases. V shed 5 bases, J shed 3 bases, and the junction held 6 bases outside the gene matches. Germline V gene data show CDR1 as MDHEN and CDR2 as SYDVKM. This CDR3 has 15 residues. The CDR3 DNA follows: TGTGCCAGCAGTGCTGGGACAGGGGTAAAAGAGACCCAGTACTTC. This codes for CASSAGTGVKETQYF.

CDR3 coding DNA: TGTGCCAGTAGTATCCCCGACAGGGGGGAGACAGATACGCAGTATTTT. This sequence encodes CASSIPDRGETDTQYF. This chain links TRBV19 with TRBJ2-3, with 9 bases matching TRBD1. Germline values: CDR1 LNHDA, CDR2 SQIVND (reference sequence). The CDR3 covers 16 residues. With V trimmed by 3 bases and J by 3 bases, 7 bases remained unmatched.

The chain links TRBV5-1 to TRBJ1-1; the D gene is possibly TRBD1 (5 bases). V lost 3 bases to trimming and J lost 2 bases, with 14 bases between them. Germline V gives CDR1 SGHRS, CDR2 YFSETQ. The CDR3 extends over 15 amino acids. CDR3 sequence reads: CASSSGGGYNTEAFF. CDR3 in DNA: TGCGCCAGCAGCTCGGGTGGGGGATATAACACTGAAGCTTTCTTT.

The chain recombines TRBV5-6 with TRBJ2-3; maybe TRBD2 (6 bases). The CDR3 contains 16 residues. V was clipped by 2 bases and J by 3 bases, with 16 bases between them. CDR1 is SGHDT, CDR2 YYEEEE, per germline. The CDR3 protein is CASSFRSAGRTDTQYF. CDR3 nucleotide sequence: TGTGCCAGCAGCTTTCGGTCCGCGGGAAGGACAGATACGCAGTATTTT.

This chain connects TRBV7-6 to TRBJ2-7; 8 nucleotides agree with TRBD2. The germline gives CDR1 SGHVS, CDR2 FNYEAQ. Trimming cost V 3 bases and J 4 bases; bases outside gene matches: 5. CDR3 length: 14 residues. In DNA form, the CDR3 reads TGTGCCAGCAGCTTCGGGAGGGCCGGGTACGAGCAGTACTTC. Translated: CASSFGRAGYEQYF. The entire variable domain, with the rest obtained from reference TRBV7-6 and TRBJ2-7, is as follows: GAGVSQSPRYKVTKRGQDVALRCDPISGHVSLYWYRQALGQGPEFLTYFNYEAQQDKSGLPNDRFSAERPEGSISTLTIQRTEQRDSAMYRCASSFGRAGYEQYFGPGTRLTVT.

The J gene is TRBJ2-1, the V gene TRBV9, with 12 bases identical to TRBD1. The germline CDR1 and CDR2 sequences are SGDLS and YYNGEE. V shed 3 bases, J shed 8 bases, and the junction held 9 bases outside the gene matches. CDR3 length: 16 residues. The CDR3 loop reads CASSEPGQGAIHEQFF. The DNA of the CDR3 is TGTGCCAGCAGCGAGCCGGGACAGGGGGCGATCCATGAGCAGTTCTTC.

J is TRBJ1-1 and V is TRBV2; tentative D call: TRBD1 (6 bases). The CDR3 is 14 amino acids. Trimming left V 6 bases short and J 1 base short, with 12 bases between. Germline loops: CDR1 SNHLY, CDR2 FYNNEI. The DNA of the CDR3 is TGTGCCAGCAGCGCCCCGACAGGGAACACTGAAGCTTTCTTT. Protein: CASSAPTGNTEAFF.

V gene TRBV4-1 combines with J gene TRBJ1-3; D possibly corresponds to TRBD1 (5 bases). The CDR3 runs to 15 residues. CDR1 is MGHRA, CDR2 YSYEKL, per germline. Trimming shortened V by 0 bases and J by 6 bases, and 12 bases separated the two germline ends. The DNA for the CDR3 is TGCGCCAGCAGCCAAGACGGCAGGGCCCTAAACACCATATATTTT. As protein: CASSQDGRALNTIYF.

This chain joins TRBV7-2 and TRBJ2-7; D is unclear. CDR3 length equals 16 residues. Deletions cut 2 bases from V and 0 bases from J, with 14 bases between. The germline V gene has CDR1 SGHTA and CDR2 FQGNSA. The CDR3 is CASSLNQALSSYEQYF. As DNA, the CDR3 is TGTGCCAGCAGCTTAAACCAGGCCCTGAGCTCCTACGAGCAGTACTTC.

This clone was recorded only once. The rearrangement links TRBV18 to TRBJ1-6; 9 bases are shared with TRBD1. Germline CDR1 reads KGHSH; CDR2 reads LQKENI. Germline trimming cut 4 bases from V and 8 bases from J; bases unmatched to any gene: 3. The length of the CDR3 is 14 residues. CDR3 amino acids: CASSQDRGHSPLHF. The CDR3 DNA reads TGTGCCAGCTCACAGGACAGGGGTCATTCACCCCTCCACTTT.